The entry below describes one T cell receptor (beta chain). This specimen includes other DNA sequences encoding the same CDR3. This entry comes from a study of T cell responses to AZD1222 COVID-19 vaccine. Per germline, CDR1 SGHAT and CDR2 FQNNGV. This CDR3 has 14 residues. Trimming cost V 5 bases and J 4 bases, with 14 bases left between them. The repertoire was sequenced with immunoSEQ multiplex PCR; TCRdb's copy has only in-frame clones and lacks some. Of about 150,000 clones in the sample, roughly 87% were seen once. The rearrangement joins TRBV11-2 to TRBJ1-2, with D possibly being TRBD1 (5 bases). This clonotype originated in an adult who received the AZD1222 COVID-19 vaccine. The sample here was peripheral blood, taken 28 days after the second AZD1222 dose. This CDR3 is CASSPPSGTYGYTF. Here the CDR3 DNA reads TGTGCCAGCAGCCCACCGTCAGGGACCTATGGCTACACCTTC.